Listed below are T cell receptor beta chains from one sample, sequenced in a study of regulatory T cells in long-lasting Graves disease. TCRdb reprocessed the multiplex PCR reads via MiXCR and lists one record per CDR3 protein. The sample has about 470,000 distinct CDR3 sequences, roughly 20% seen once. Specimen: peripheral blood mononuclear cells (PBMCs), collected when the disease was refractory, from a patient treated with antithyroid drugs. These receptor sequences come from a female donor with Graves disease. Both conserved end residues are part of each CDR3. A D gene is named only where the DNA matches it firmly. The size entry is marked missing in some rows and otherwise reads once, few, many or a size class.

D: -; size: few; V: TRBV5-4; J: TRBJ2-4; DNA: TGTGCCAGCAGCTTGGCCGGTATAGCCAAAAACATTCAGTACTTC; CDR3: CASSLAGIAKNIQYF
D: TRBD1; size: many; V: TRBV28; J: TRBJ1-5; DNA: TGTGCCAGCAGTTTATCGAGAGACAGGGCATATAGCAATCAGCCCCAGCATTTT; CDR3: CASSLSRDRAYSNQPQHF
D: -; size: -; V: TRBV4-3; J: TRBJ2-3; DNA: TGCGCCAGCAGCCAGGAAGGATCGGTCCGGGGAGATACGCAGTATTTT; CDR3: CASSQEGSVRGDTQYF
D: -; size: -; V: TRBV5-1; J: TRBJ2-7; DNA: TGCGCCAGCAGCTCCAAGGATTGGGACTTCCTAGGTGGGGAGCAGTACTTC; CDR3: CASSSKDWDFLGGEQYF
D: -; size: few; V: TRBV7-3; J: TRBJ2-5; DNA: TGTGCCAGCAGCTTAAGCAGGTCGGGTCAGACCCAGTACTTC; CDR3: CASSLSRSGQTQYF
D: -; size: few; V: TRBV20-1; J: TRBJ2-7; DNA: TGCAGTGCTAAAATGCTGGTCTCCTACGAGCAGTACTTC; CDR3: CSAKMLVSYEQYF
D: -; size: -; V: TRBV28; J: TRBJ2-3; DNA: TGTGCCAGCAGCCCGATGACTGGCACAGATACGCAGTATTTT; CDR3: CASSPMTGTDTQYF
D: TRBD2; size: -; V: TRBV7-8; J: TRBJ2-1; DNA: TGTGCCAGCAGCTTAGAGTCTAGCGGGGGCTTCTACAATGAGCAGTTCTTC; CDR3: CASSLESSGGFYNEQFF
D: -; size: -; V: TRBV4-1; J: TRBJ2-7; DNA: TGCGCCAGCAGCCAACAGGCCGGCTACGAGCAGTACTTC; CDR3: CASSQQAGYEQYF
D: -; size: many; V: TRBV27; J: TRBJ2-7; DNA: TGTGCCAGCAGACCGATTCAGGTTTACTCCTACGAGCAGTACTTC; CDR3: CASRPIQVYSYEQYF
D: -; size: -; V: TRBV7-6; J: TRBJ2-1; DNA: TGTGCCAGCAGCGACGTGCTGCAGGGGATGGGCAATGAGCAGTTCTTC; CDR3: CASSDVLQGMGNEQFF
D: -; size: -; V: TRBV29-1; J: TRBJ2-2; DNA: TGCAGCGGCATAAGAAAGAACACCGGGGAGCTGTTTTTT; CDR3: CSGIRKNTGELFF
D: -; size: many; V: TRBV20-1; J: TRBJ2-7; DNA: TGCAGTGCTAGATTCCGGAAACCATACGAGCAGTACTTC; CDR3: CSARFRKPYEQYF
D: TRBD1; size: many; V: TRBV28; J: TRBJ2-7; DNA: TGTGCCAGCAGTGCCTCCGGACAGGGGTCACGCGAGCAGTACTTC; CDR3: CASSASGQGSREQYF
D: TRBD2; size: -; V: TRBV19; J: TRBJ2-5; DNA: TGTGCCAGCCCTTACCCGGGACTAGCGGGAGCGTCCCAAGAGACCCAGTACTTC; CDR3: CASPYPGLAGASQETQYF
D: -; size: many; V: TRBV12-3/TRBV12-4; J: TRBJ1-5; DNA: TGTGCCAGCAGTTTACTCAGGGCTAGCAATCAGCCCCAGCATTTT; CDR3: CASSLLRASNQPQHF
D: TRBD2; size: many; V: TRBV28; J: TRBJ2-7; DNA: TGTGCCAGCACAGACGGACTAGCGGGGACCTACGAGCAGTACTTC; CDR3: CASTDGLAGTYEQYF
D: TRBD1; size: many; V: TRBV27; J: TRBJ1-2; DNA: TGTGCCAGCAGGATGACAGGGAACTATGGCTACACCTTC; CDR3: CASRMTGNYGYTF
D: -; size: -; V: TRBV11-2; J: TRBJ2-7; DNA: TGTGCCAGCAGCTTAGGGCAGATCGAGCAGTACTTC; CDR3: CASSLGQIEQYF
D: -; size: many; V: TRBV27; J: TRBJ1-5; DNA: TGTGCCAGCAGTTTAAGACCGACCAATCAGCCCCAGCATTTT; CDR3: CASSLRPTNQPQHF
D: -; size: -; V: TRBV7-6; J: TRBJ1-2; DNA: TGTGCCAGCAGCTTAGGAGGGACAAGTGGCTACACCTTC; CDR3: CASSLGGTSGYTF
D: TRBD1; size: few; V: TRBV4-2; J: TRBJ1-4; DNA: TGTGCCAGCAGCCAAGTATCCGACAGGGGAAGGGAAAAACTGTTTTTT; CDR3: CASSQVSDRGREKLFF
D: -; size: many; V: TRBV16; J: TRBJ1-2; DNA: TGTGCCAGCAGCCAACCTGTAGGGGCTAACTATGGCTACACCTTC; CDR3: CASSQPVGANYGYTF
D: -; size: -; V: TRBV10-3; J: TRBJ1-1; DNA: TGTGCCATCACCCCGGGACAATGGAACACTGAAGCTTTCTTT; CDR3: CAITPGQWNTEAFF
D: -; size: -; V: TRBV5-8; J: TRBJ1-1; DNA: TGTGCCAGCAGCCCTTGGTTGGGGGAAGCAGAGAACACTGAAGCTTTCTTT; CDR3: CASSPWLGEAENTEAFF
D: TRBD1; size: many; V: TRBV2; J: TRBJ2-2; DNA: TGTGCCAGGAACGGACAGGGGAGGGCCGGGGAGCTGTTTTTT; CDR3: CARNGQGRAGELFF
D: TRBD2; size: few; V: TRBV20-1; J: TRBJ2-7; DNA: TGCACCCCGTGGCTAGCGGGAGTCTACGAGCAGTACTTC; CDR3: CTPWLAGVYEQYF
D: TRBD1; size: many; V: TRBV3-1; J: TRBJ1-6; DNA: TGTGCCAGCAGCCAAGTTGCGACAGGGAATTCACCCCTCCACTTT; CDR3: CASSQVATGNSPLHF
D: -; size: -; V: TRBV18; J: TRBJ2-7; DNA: TGTGCCAGCTCACTGTCTGGACAGACCCACGAGCAGTACTTC; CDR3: CASSLSGQTHEQYF
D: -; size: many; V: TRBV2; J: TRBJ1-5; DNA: TGTGCCAGTGGTTCAGACGGGAAAAATCAGCCCCAGCATTTT; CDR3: CASGSDGKNQPQHF
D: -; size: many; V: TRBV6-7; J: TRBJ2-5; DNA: TGTGCCAGCAGTTACTCGAGTTTGTACCAAGAGACCCAGTACTTC; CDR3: CASSYSSLYQETQYF
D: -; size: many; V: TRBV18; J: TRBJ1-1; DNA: TGTGCCAGCTCACCACCCGGGGGAACTGAAGCTTTCTTT; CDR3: CASSPPGGTEAFF
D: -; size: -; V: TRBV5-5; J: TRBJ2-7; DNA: TGTGCCAGCAGCTGGTCGGGGGCCGACGAGCAGTACTTC; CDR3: CASSWSGADEQYF
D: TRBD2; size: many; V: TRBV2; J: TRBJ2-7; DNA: TGTGCCAGCAAGACCGGGACTAGCGGAGGCTACGAGCAGTACTTC; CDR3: CASKTGTSGGYEQYF
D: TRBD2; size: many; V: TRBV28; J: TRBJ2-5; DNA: TGTGCCAGCAGCCCTAGCGGGCAAGGCCAAGAGACCCAGTACTTC; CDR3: CASSPSGQGQETQYF
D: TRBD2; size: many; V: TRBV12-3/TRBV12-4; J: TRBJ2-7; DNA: TGTGCCAGCAGTCCCGGGGGGTGGGCGACACCCTACGAGCAGTACTTC; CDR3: CASSPGGWATPYEQYF
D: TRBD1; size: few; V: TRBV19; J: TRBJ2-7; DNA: TGTGCCAGTAGTACCCGGACAGGGGGCTACGAGCAGTACTTC; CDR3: CASSTRTGGYEQYF
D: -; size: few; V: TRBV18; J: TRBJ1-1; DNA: TGTGCCAGCTCACCACTCCCGAACACTGAAGCTTTCTTT; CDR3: CASSPLPNTEAFF
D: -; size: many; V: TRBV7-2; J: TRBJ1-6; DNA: TGTGCCAGCAGCTTCGCTGGGTCACCCCTCCACTTT; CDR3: CASSFAGSPLHF
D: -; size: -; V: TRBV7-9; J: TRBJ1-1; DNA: TGTGCCAGCAGCTTCCCCCGCCCCGGGGGCATGAACACTGAAGCTTTCTTT; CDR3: CASSFPRPGGMNTEAFF
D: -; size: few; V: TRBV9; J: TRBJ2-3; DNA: TGTGCCAGCAGCGCCCACACAGATACGCAGTATTTT; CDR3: CASSAHTDTQYF
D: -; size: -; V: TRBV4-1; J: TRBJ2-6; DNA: TGCGCCAGCAGCCAAGTGGTCTCTGGGGCCAACGTCCTGACTTTC; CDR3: CASSQVVSGANVLTF
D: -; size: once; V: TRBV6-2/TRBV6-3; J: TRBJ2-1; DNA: TGTGCCAGCAGCCTCTCCGGCTGGGAGCAGTTCTTC; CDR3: CASSLSGWEQFF
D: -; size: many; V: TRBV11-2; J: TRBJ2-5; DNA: TGTGCCAGCAGCTGGGGACGGAGGACAGCCATCCTAGGAGAGACCCAGTACTTC; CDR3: CASSWGRRTAILGETQYF
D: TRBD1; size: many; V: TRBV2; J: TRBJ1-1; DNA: TGTGCCAGCAGTCGGGACAGGGCTGAAGCTTTCTTT; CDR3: CASSRDRAEAFF